This is a list of T cell receptor beta chains from one sample in a study of vaccination effects on CD4 cells after COVID-19. These TCRs are of unknown antigen specificity. Method: immunoSEQ multiplex PCR; TCRdb's copy keeps in-frame clones and lacks some. Here the sample spans about 45,000 clones, approximately 77% being singletons. The input for sequencing was CD4+ T cells from PBMCs cultured without peptide, taken after COVID-19 vaccination. The source is a human donor who received a COVID-19 vaccine. Each CDR3 is given without its conserved first and last residue. The D gene is left open where the match is weak. Size values are once, few and many counts, or a class for expanded clones, and some rows have none.

d_gene | abundance | v_gene | CDR3aa
TRBD1 | once | TRBV7-9 | ASSLTPRTGNGVGQY
NA | NA | TRBV6-5 | ASSYSGPRVAEKLF
NA | NA | TRBV5-1 | ASSFGDTDTNEQF
TRBD1 | NA | TRBV10-1 | ASSGGTGSYNEQF
TRBD2 | NA | TRBV7-2 | ASSLSVGGSMGGANVLT
NA | NA | TRBV10-3 | ASTDTYSGNTIY
NA | NA | TRBV6-5 | ASSYQGYGYT
TRBD1 | NA | TRBV3-1/TRBV3-2 | ASSQGTGVGNEQF
NA | NA | TRBV25-1 | ASSENTEAF
NA | once | TRBV6-5 | ASSYSQLQGKLF
NA | few | TRBV5-1 | ASSFTLSTEAF
NA | NA | TRBV18 | ASSPEVGSDTQY
TRBD1 | NA | TRBV4-1 | ASSQGVGTGGKRRETQY
TRBD1 | NA | TRBV23-1 | ASSQEGQVTHEQY
NA | NA | TRBV5-8 | ASSLGSNQPQH
NA | once | TRBV18 | ASSPRGVQETQY
NA | NA | TRBV18 | ASSPQGRNEQY
NA | NA | TRBV5-1 | ASSSEVGGNEKLF
TRBD2 | NA | TRBV10-3 | AISESMGLAGVNEQF
NA | NA | TRBV29-1 | SVSNPGQTYEQY
TRBD1 | NA | TRBV7-9 | ASSWDRGPSGEQY
TRBD1 | few | TRBV5-1 | ASSLDGDRDQPQH
TRBD1 | few | TRBV5-4 | ASSLGTGYEQY
TRBD1 | NA | TRBV7-6 | ASSLTGQGYSPLH
NA | once | TRBV29-1 | SVGMGRDQPQH
TRBD1 | NA | TRBV4-1 | ASSQGQGSSYNEQF
NA | few | TRBV7-2 | ASSSGLVGEQF
TRBD2 | once | TRBV12-5 | ASGLARTSGGGSTDTQY
NA | NA | TRBV6-6 | ASSHGTVFWEQY
NA | few | TRBV4-1 | ASSLDAPNGAEAF
NA | NA | TRBV18 | ASARDTRDRYGYT
NA | NA | TRBV7-8 | ASSRGTLQETQY
NA | NA | TRBV6-5 | ASSYSTLSGNIQY
NA | NA | TRBV6-5 | ASSYSAVSTDTQY
NA | NA | TRBV25-1 | ASSPMAAAITLNYGYT
TRBD2 | NA | TRBV15 | ATRTSGSSYEQY
TRBD1 | NA | TRBV5-1 | ASRPLTGSGGGYT
NA | NA | TRBV2 | ASTGIWANTGELF
NA | few | TRBV20-1 | SASGVRSNTEAF
TRBD2 | NA | TRBV3-1/TRBV3-2 | ASSQAAGGAEQY
NA | NA | TRBV19 | ASSIDRGRYGYT
NA | NA | TRBV11-2 | ASSRAETPIYGYT
NA | NA | TRBV7-9 | ASSLGDSRRTEAF
TRBD2 | NA | TRBV9 | ASSVGLAGDLYEQF
NA | NA | TRBV11-2 | ASSLSTGTGNTIY
NA | NA | TRBV2 | ASSDRGPLSGNTIY
NA | NA | TRBV6-6 | ATRNGTLNTEAF
TRBD1 | NA | TRBV5-1 | ASSLGTGGTGELF
TRBD1 | few | TRBV4-1 | ASSQGQGTKNIQY
TRBD1 | NA | TRBV11-2 | ASSTTGGISGNTIY
NA | NA | TRBV7-9 | ASSATPLTGSYEQY
TRBD1 | once | TRBV7-9 | ASSQGQSEAF
TRBD1 | NA | TRBV27 | ASSLSRQGETQY
NA | NA | TRBV18 | ASSPLGAAQTEQY
TRBD2 | NA | TRBV19 | ASSIGGLAGAFGELF
NA | NA | TRBV6-2/TRBV6-3 | ASSYSLFPGGGEQY
TRBD1 | NA | TRBV27 | ASSSTGQISYEQY
NA | NA | TRBV3-1/TRBV3-2 | ASSLSGREAF
NA | NA | TRBV7-8 | ASSLEGASTDTQY
NA | NA | TRBV10-3 | AISEVWAAESNEKLF